Each of the 7 T cell receptor beta chains below was sequenced from the same sample in a study of T cells after yellow fever vaccination. TCRdb reanalysed the 5' RACE reads using MiXCR and keeps one entry per CDR3 protein. The table records approximately 110,000 distinct CDR3 sequences, around 8.6% of them present only once. Sequencing was performed on CD8+ T cells sorted from PBMCs, taken 45 days after the yellow fever booster vaccination. All receptors derive from a man aged 25 to 40 who received the YFV17D yellow fever vaccine.

This clonotype was found many times. J is TRBJ2-1 and V is TRBV15; D unclear. The length of the CDR3 is 15 residues. Per the germline V gene, CDR1 is LNHNV and CDR2 is YYDKDF (reference sequence). Deletions cut 0 bases from V and 4 bases from J, with 10 bases between. The CDR3 nucleotides are TGTGCCACCAGCAGAGATCTCGGGCAGTACAATGAGCAGTTCTTC. It encodes CATSRDLGQYNEQFF. Using reference TRBV15 and TRBJ2-1 for the parts outside the CDR3, the full variable domain is DAMVIQNPRYQVTQFGKPVTLSCSQTLNHNVMYWYQQKSSQAPKLLFHYYDKDFNNEADTPDNFQSRRPNTSFCFLDIRSPGLGDTAMYLCATSRDLGQYNEQFFGPGTRLTVL.

Details on this clonotype: A much larger clonotype is one base distant, so this may be a read error. This sequence joins TRBV12-3 or TRBV12-4 and TRBJ2-3; D might be TRBD2 (6 bases). V lost 3 bases and J 6 bases, leaving 13 bases between the germline ends. The CDR3 loop spans 14 amino acids. Here the CDR3 reads CASSLNGSADTQYF. CDR3 coding DNA: TGTGCCAGCAGTTTGAACGGGAGCGCTGATACGCAGTATTTT.

There are many counts of this clonotype. The V call is TRBV4-2, the J call TRBJ2-7; D uncertain. Germline lookup yields CDR1 LGHNA and CDR2 YNFKEQ. The CDR3 sequence is 13 residues long. The V and J ends lost 2 bases and 7 bases respectively, with 12 bases between them. CDR3 region: CASSQWMGGEQYF. In nucleotides, the CDR3 is TGTGCCAGCAGCCAATGGATGGGTGGGGAGCAGTACTTC.

This clonotype was observed many times. The chain joins TRBV7-9 to TRBJ2-1; 14 nucleotides line up with TRBD2. This CDR3 region has 15 residues. V was clipped by 5 bases and J by 7 bases; unmatched bases: 4. In germline, CDR1 is SEHNR, CDR2 FQNEAQ (reference sequence). The CDR3 protein is CASSLGLAGVNEQFF. DNA of the CDR3: TGTGCCAGCAGCCTGGGACTAGCGGGAGTGAATGAGCAGTTCTTC.

The chain carries TRBV24-1 and TRBJ2-7; D might be TRBD2 (5 bases). V lost 4 bases and J lost 4, with 16 bases in between. This CDR3 has 15 amino acids. The germline V gene encodes CDR1 KGHDR and CDR2 SFDVKD. The CDR3 DNA sequence: TGTGCCACCAGTGACCCTAATGAGGGCGGTTACGAGCAGTACTTC. Protein sequence: CATSDPNEGGYEQYF.

The V gene is TRBV10-3, the J gene TRBJ2-7, with 7 positions matching TRBD2. Looked up from germline, CDR1 is ENHRY and CDR2 is SYGVKD. Trimming cost V 11 bases and J 4 bases; bases outside gene matches: 8. The CDR3 sequence is 12 residues long. The CDR3 spells CAVGTTLYEQYF. CDR3 DNA: TGTGCCGTCGGGACTACACTTTACGAGCAGTACTTC.

This clonotype was seen at least ten times. V and J are TRBV7-8 and TRBJ2-7, with 9 bases fitting TRBD2. J lost 5 bases, V lost 2 bases, and 4 bases had no gene match. The CDR3 consists of 14 residues. Germline V CDR1 and CDR2: SGHVS, FQNEAQ. This CDR3 reads CASSLPAGGHEQYF. The CDR3 region has the DNA TGTGCCAGCAGCTTACCAGCGGGAGGCCACGAGCAGTACTTC.